A single sample gave rise to the 32 T cell receptor beta chains below, sequenced in a study of cytomegalovirus exposure and HLA in healthy donors. It was with 60 Vbeta and 13 Jbeta primers that the PCR ran. TCRdb's table, derived via immunoSEQ multiplex PCR, lists solely in-frame clones and lacks some. Of approximately 260,000 clones detected, around four fifths appear once; the ten largest clones hold 1.5% to 2%. The source material was PBMCs. These receptors came from a woman in her thirties or forties in good health and CMV-seropositive.

V is TRBV11-2 and J is TRBJ1-1; D is perhaps TRBD1 (5 bases). Trimming took off 1 base at V and 6 bases at J, with 15 bases between the two ends. Germline V gene lookup returns CDR1 SGHAT and CDR2 FQNNGV. The CDR3 loop spans 15 amino acids. CDR3 residues: CASSLGTGGASEAFF. The CDR3 nucleotides read TGTGCCAGCAGCTTAGGTACAGGCGGAGCGTCTGAAGCTTTCTTT.

The chain is built from TRBV6-5 and TRBJ1-5; TRBD1 aligns across 8 bases. CDR1 and CDR2 from the germline V gene are MNHEY and SVGAGI. There are 15 residues in the CDR3. The junction had 5 bases not matched to a gene; V was cut back by 6 bases and J by 1 base. CDR3 amino acids: CASSRDRLSNQPQHF. The CDR3 coding sequence is TGTGCCAGCAGCCGGGACAGGCTGAGCAATCAGCCCCAGCATTTT.

Only a few counts were recorded for this clone. J is TRBJ2-2 and V is TRBV21-1; the table's D call of TRBD2 was not tested on the DNA. TRBV21-1 is shown as a pseudogene. This CDR3 comprises 19 residues. The CDR3 sequence: CASSKGTSGRALGTGELFF. The CDR3, as DNA: TGTGCCAGCAGCAAAGGGACTAGCGGGAGGGCCCTAGGCACCGGGGAGCTGTTTTTT.

The V and J genes are TRBV28 and TRBJ2-3; D possibly corresponds to TRBD1 (6 bases). The CDR3 extends over 16 amino acids. The germline V and J ends were trimmed by 2 bases and 0 bases, with 12 bases remaining between them. CDR1 and CDR2 (germline): MDHEN, SYDVKM. The CDR3: CASSLGGGLSTDTQYF. CDR3 coding DNA: TGTGCCAGCAGTTTAGGTGGGGGCCTTAGCACAGATACGCAGTATTTT.

This chain joins TRBV4-2 and TRBJ2-3, with D unclear. Germline lookup yields CDR1 LGHNA and CDR2 YNFKEQ. V lost 1 base, J lost 2 bases, and 7 bases lay in between. The CDR3 contains 14 residues. CDR3 nucleotide sequence: TGTGCCAGCAGCCAAGGTGTCTACACAGATACGCAGTATTTT. Encoded protein: CASSQGVYTDTQYF.

The chain has TRBV7-3 and TRBJ2-2; D gene ambiguous. Trimming took 5 bases from V and 5 from J, leaving 6 bases between them. The CDR3 runs 12 residues. Germline CDR1 reads SGHTA; CDR2 reads FQGTGA. This CDR3 is CASSLQTGELFF. The CDR3 DNA reads TGTGCCAGCAGCCTACAGACCGGGGAGCTGTTTTTT. The variable domain in full, with the rest retrieved from reference TRBV7-3 and TRBJ2-2, is GAGVSQTPSNKVTEKGKYVELRCDPISGHTALYWYRQSLGQGPEFLIYFQGTGAADDSGLPNDRFFAVRPEGSVSTLKIQRTERGDSAVYLCASSLQTGELFFGEGSRLTVL.

The chain couples TRBV19 to TRBJ1-5; 7 bases fit TRBD1. J was trimmed by 1 base and V by 3 bases; bases with no gene match: 9. The V gene's germline CDR1 is LNHDA and CDR2 SQIVND (reference sequence). This CDR3 region has 17 residues. This chain's CDR3 is CASSIGTQGLSNQPQHF. The CDR3 DNA reads TGTGCCAGTAGTATTGGTACACAGGGGTTAAGCAATCAGCCCCAGCATTTT.

V usage is TRBV7-6 and J usage is TRBJ1-4, with unresolved D. The CDR3 runs to 15 residues. V gave up 0 bases and J gave up 6 bases, with 11 bases separating them. Germline CDR1 is SGHVS and CDR2 is FNYEAQ. CDR3 protein: CASSLAPGGYEKLFF. The CDR3 DNA reads TGTGCCAGCAGCTTAGCGCCGGGCGGGTATGAAAAACTGTTTTTT. Together with reference TRBV7-6 and TRBJ1-4, the CDR3 gives the full variable domain: GAGVSQSPRYKVTKRGQDVALRCDPISGHVSLYWYRQALGQGPEFLTYFNYEAQQDKSGLPNDRFSAERPEGSISTLTIQRTEQRDSAMYRCASSLAPGGYEKLFFGSGTQLSVL.

This chain connects TRBV6-1 to TRBJ1-5; 8 bases agree with TRBD1. V trimming: 4 bases; J trimming: 1 base; junction bases outside the gene matches: 12. Germline lookup yields CDR1 MNHNS and CDR2 SASEGT. This CDR3 contains 18 residues. CDR3 coding DNA: TGTGCCAGCAGTGCCCAAGGGACAGGTCGGTTGAGCAATCAGCCCCAGCATTTT. Its translation is CASSAQGTGRLSNQPQHF.

The chain links TRBV30 to TRBJ1-1, with unresolved D. This CDR3 comprises 13 residues. The V end lost 3 bases, the J end lost 1 base, and 9 bases lay between the germline ends. Germline CDR1 and CDR2: GTSNPN and SVGIG (reference sequence). In nucleotides, the CDR3 is TGTGCCTGGAGCGATAACAGGAACACTGAAGCTTTCTTT. It is translated as CAWSDNRNTEAFF.

The table lists this clone with a few counts. This sequence joins TRBV7-2 and TRBJ1-5, with D hard to call. V gave up 1 base and J gave up 2 bases, with 6 bases separating them. The germline V gene has CDR1 SGHTA and CDR2 FQGNSA. The CDR3 contains 14 residues. CDR3 in amino acids: CASSLVRGNQPQHF. The DNA of the CDR3 is TGTGCCAGCAGCTTAGTTCGGGGCAATCAGCCCCAGCATTTT.

The rearrangement joins TRBV5-6 to TRBJ1-4; D ambiguous. The CDR3 has 13 amino acids. Germline V gene data show CDR1 as SGHDT and CDR2 as YYEEEE. V was trimmed by 4 bases and J by 4 bases, leaving 8 bases between them. In DNA form, the CDR3 reads TGTGCCAGCAGCCAGCTAGTTAATGAAAAACTGTTTTTT. Its translation is CASSQLVNEKLFF.

The V and J genes are TRBV30 and TRBJ2-5, with D maybe TRBD1 (5 bases). The end of the DNA is better explained by TRBJ2-7, so the J call may be wrong. Germline values: CDR1 GTSNPN, CDR2 SVGIG (reference sequence). CDR3 size: 13 residues. This CDR3 is CAWSVGHNYEQYF. The CDR3 nucleotides are TGTGCCTGGAGTGTAGGACACAACTACGAGCAGTACTTC.

J is TRBJ2-7 and V is TRBV9, with D tentatively TRBD2 (5 bases). CDR1 is SGDLS and CDR2 is YYNGEE in the germline V gene. The CDR3 spans 13 residues. With 4 bases removed from V and 5 bases from J, the gap between germline ends came to 13 bases. The CDR3 loop is CASSTQEGHEQYF. The DNA for the CDR3 is TGTGCCAGCAGCACCCAAGAGGGCCACGAGCAGTACTTC.

The sample holds one count of this clone. The genes are TRBV28 and TRBJ2-1; possibly TRBD1 for D (5 bases). Germline V gene lookup returns CDR1 MDHEN and CDR2 SYDVKM. The CDR3 sequence is 15 residues long. V gave up 3 bases and J gave up 2 bases, with 11 bases separating them. CDR3 DNA sequence: TGTGCCAGCAGTTTGGGGCCGCTACCCTACAATGAGCAGTTCTTC. Translating gives CASSLGPLPYNEQFF.

This clone was seen only once. This chain uses TRBV5-1 with TRBJ2-5, with 8 nucleotides matching TRBD2. This CDR3 is 15 amino acids long. CDR1 is SGHRS and CDR2 is YFSETQ in the germline V gene. The ends lost 8 bases at V and 7 bases at J; junction bases unmatched: 16. CDR3 sequence reads: CASTLTGGPAGTQYF. The CDR3 region has the DNA TGCGCCAGTACACTCACGGGAGGGCCCGCGGGGACCCAGTACTTC. The full variable domain, its missing parts supplied by reference TRBV5-1 and TRBJ2-5, is KAGVTQTPRYLIKTRGQQVTLSCSPISGHRSVSWYQQTPGQGLQFLFEYFSETQRNKGNFPGRFSGRQFSNSRSEMNVSTLELGDSALYLCASTLTGGPAGTQYFGPGTRLLVL.

The chain has TRBV4-1 and TRBJ1-1, with unresolved D. CDR3 size: 16 residues. The V end lost 0 bases, the J end lost 0 bases, and 11 bases lay between the germline ends. Germline-derived CDR1 and CDR2 are MGHRA and YSYEKL. The CDR3 protein is CASSQDTGKVNTEAFF. The CDR3 bases are TGCGCCAGCAGCCAAGACACGGGGAAGGTGAACACTGAAGCTTTCTTT.

The CDR3 loop is CASSFRDRENEQFF. CDR3 DNA: TGTGCCAGCAGCTTTAGGGACAGGGAAAATGAGCAGTTCTTC. V usage is TRBV5-4 and J usage is TRBJ2-1, with 9 bases identical to TRBD1. From germline, CDR1 is SGHNT and CDR2 YYREEE (reference sequence). Germline trimming cut 2 bases from V and 7 bases from J; bases unmatched to any gene: 4. The CDR3 has 14 residues.

As regards this clone: The sample has other DNA sequences that encode this CDR3 too. The V call is TRBV5-1, the J call TRBJ1-5; D not resolved. CDR1 and CDR2 from the germline V gene are SGHRS and YFSETQ. V lost 0 bases and J lost 3, with 7 bases in between. This CDR3 is 14 amino acids long. The CDR3 DNA reads TGCGCCAGCAGCTTGGGAGGGCCCAATCAGCCCCAGCATTTT. Protein sequence: CASSLGGPNQPQHF.

This rearrangement joins TRBV28 to TRBJ1-2; possible D gene TRBD1, 6 bases. Deletions cut 9 bases from V and 5 bases from J, with 19 bases between. The CDR3 consists of 14 residues. Germline V gene lookup returns CDR1 MDHEN and CDR2 SYDVKM. The CDR3 nucleotides are TGTGCCAGTGCACCGGGCGGGCAGGGGTATGGCTACACCTTC. Translating gives CASAPGGQGYGYTF.

The genes are TRBV28 and TRBJ1-6; 7 nucleotides match TRBD1. CDR3 length: 16 residues. V dropped 1 base and J dropped 9; count of bases not matched to a gene: 9. Per germline, CDR1 MDHEN and CDR2 SYDVKM. DNA of the CDR3: TGTGCCAGCAGTTTATTCACTGGGACAGAAAGTTCACCCCTCCACTTT. Translating it yields CASSLFTGTESSPLHF.

The V call is TRBV10-2, the J call TRBJ2-5, with D unresolved. The DNA end lines up better with TRBJ2-7; the J call may be wrong. Germline CDR1 is WSHSY and CDR2 is SAAADI. The CDR3 spans 15 residues. The CDR3 DNA is TGCGCCAGCAGCCCCTTTACCGAAAGCTCCTACGAGCAGTACTTC. Translated: CASSPFTESSYEQYF.

This clone was counted a few times. This sequence joins TRBV6-6 and TRBJ2-5; TRBD1 matches at 9 bases. The CDR3 has 15 residues. J was trimmed by 3 bases and V by 5 bases; bases with no gene match: 7. CDR1 and CDR2 (germline): MNHNY, SVGAGI (reference sequence). In DNA form, the CDR3 reads TGTGCCAGCAGTCTTCCCGGGACAGGGAAAGAGACCCAGTACTTC. Amino acid sequence: CASSLPGTGKETQYF.

The rearrangement uses TRBV4-3 and TRBJ2-2, with 7 bases fitting TRBD1. Looked up from germline, CDR1 is LGHNA and CDR2 is YSLEER. CDR3 length: 19 residues. With V trimmed by 0 bases and J by 6 bases, 16 bases remained unmatched. This CDR3 reads CASSQEFGLGQATPGELFF. For the CDR3, the DNA is TGCGCCAGCAGCCAAGAATTTGGCTTAGGACAGGCCACCCCCGGGGAGCTGTTTTTT.

The genes are TRBV4-3 and TRBJ2-1, with D perhaps TRBD2 (6 bases). The CDR3 sequence is 17 residues long. Between the trimmed V and J ends, which lost 0 bases and 2 bases, there was a span of 14 bases. Germline loops: CDR1 LGHNA, CDR2 YSLEER. The CDR3 DNA sequence: TGCGCCAGCAGCCAAGATCCAATAGGCGGGACCTACAATGAGCAGTTCTTC. Translated, it gives CASSQDPIGGTYNEQFF.

J is TRBJ2-3 and V is TRBV7-3; possibly TRBD2 for D (5 bases). The CDR3 contains 15 residues. CDR1 is SGHTA, CDR2 FQGTGA, per germline. V lost 4 bases to trimming and J lost 2 bases, with 13 bases between them. The CDR3 coding sequence is TGTGCCAGCAGCTCGGGATCCCGGACCACAGATACGCAGTATTTT. Translation gives CASSSGSRTTDTQYF.

This clone came up once. V is TRBV28 and J is TRBJ2-5, with D tentatively TRBD1 (6 bases). Germline V gene lookup returns CDR1 MDHEN and CDR2 SYDVKM. The CDR3 extends over 13 amino acids. V was cut by 6 bases and J by 3 bases, with 11 bases left in between. CDR3 coding DNA: TGTGCCAGCAGCGACTCAGGGGAAGAGACCCAGTACTTC. Translation gives CASSDSGEETQYF.

This clone has only a few counts. The chain has TRBV28 and TRBJ1-2, with D possibly being TRBD1 (5 bases). CDR1 is MDHEN, CDR2 SYDVKM, per germline. This CDR3 spans 13 amino acids. V was shortened by 7 bases and J by 4 bases, with 13 bases between the two germline ends. CDR3 sequence (DNA): TGTGCCAGCACCAAAGGGGTACCCTATGGCTACACCTTC. Translated, it gives CASTKGVPYGYTF.

CDR3 sequence (DNA): TGTGCCAGCTCACCAGGGCAGAACTCTGGAAACACCATATATTTT. It translates to CASSPGQNSGNTIYF. J is TRBJ1-3 and V is TRBV18, with D hard to call. V lost 2 bases, J lost 0 bases, and 8 bases lay in between. The CDR3 has 15 amino acids. Germline assignment: CDR1 KGHSH and CDR2 LQKENI.

The CDR3 protein is CASSLSGAWSDTQYF. CDR3 nucleotides: TGTGCCAGCAGCCTTAGCGGGGCGTGGTCAGATACGCAGTATTTT. This chain uses TRBV7-2 with TRBJ2-3, with 8 bases fitting TRBD2. After removal of 5 bases from V and 4 bases from J, the junction contained 8 bases not matched to a gene. The CDR3 covers 15 residues. The germline V gene encodes CDR1 SGHTA and CDR2 FQGNSA.

The chain carries TRBV9 and TRBJ1-1, with a tentative D call TRBD1 (5 bases). Germline loops: CDR1 SGDLS, CDR2 YYNGEE. V was cut by 7 bases and J by 5 bases, with 15 bases left in between. The CDR3 extends over 13 amino acids. This CDR3 reads CASDQGEFTEAFF. Written as DNA, the CDR3 is TGTGCCAGCGACCAAGGGGAATTTACTGAAGCTTTCTTT.

The chain recombines TRBV7-9 with TRBJ2-2; TRBD1 agrees at 7 bases. Germline CDR1 and CDR2: SEHNR and FQNEAQ (reference sequence). This CDR3 is 15 amino acids long. V shed 1 base and J 7 bases; nucleotides not matched to a gene: 6. CDR3 DNA sequence: TGTGCCAGCAGCTTAGGGGGGACAGCCCTCGGGGAGCTGTTTTTT. Translating it yields CASSLGGTALGELFF.